The 32 T cell receptor beta chains below were found in one sample sequenced in a study of T cell responses to AZD1222 COVID-19 vaccine (dated by TCRdb to the early 2020s). What the time point label conveys for this sample: about 28 days (+/-7) after the second vaccine dose. Receptors were amplified or captured by the immunoSEQ multiplex PCR assay. TCRdb provides this immuneACCESS table in a form limited to in-frame rearrangements. Some clones are lacking; in checked studies, under half of them reflect an unresolved V gene, and why the rest are absent is not known. The sample table holds 130,000 to 150,000 clones, of which approximately 89% were seen once. The top ten clonotypes cover approximately 1.8% of the sample. Sequencing was performed on peripheral blood, taken 28 days after the second AZD1222 dose. These receptors were taken from an adult who received the AZD1222 COVID-19 vaccine.

This chain connects TRBV7-2 to TRBJ1-2; TRBD1 matches at 7 bases. The CDR3 runs 13 residues. The ends lost 6 bases at V and 8 bases at J; junction bases unmatched: 9. CDR1 and CDR2 (germline): SGHTA, FQGNSA. The DNA of the CDR3 is TGTGCCAGCAGTAACTACAGGGGTCCAGGCTACACCTTC. Its translation: CASSNYRGPGYTF.

The chain is built from TRBV28 and TRBJ1-2; a weak D match, TRBD1 (6 bases). From germline, CDR1 is MDHEN and CDR2 SYDVKM. V lost 3 bases and J 4 bases, leaving 6 bases between the germline ends. This CDR3 is built from 12 residues. CDR3 protein: CASSLDSYGYTF. DNA for the CDR3: TGTGCCAGCAGTTTGGACAGCTATGGCTACACCTTC.

CDR3: CASRGGNTIYF. DNA for the CDR3: TGTGCCAGCAGGGGAGGAAACACCATATATTTT. The chain couples TRBV6-5 to TRBJ1-3; the D is unclear. Germline V gene data show CDR1 as MNHEY and CDR2 as SVGAGI. There are 11 residues in the CDR3. Trimming removed 6 bases at V and 4 bases at J, with 4 bases between.

The chain combines TRBV27 with TRBJ2-1, with D tentatively TRBD2 (6 bases). Germline values: CDR1 MNHEY, CDR2 SMNVEV (reference sequence). The CDR3 loop spans 13 amino acids. Trimming cost V 8 bases and J 5 bases, with 13 bases left between them. The CDR3 bases are TGTGCCAGCGAAGTCGGGAGCAACAATGAGCAGTTCTTC. Translating gives CASEVGSNNEQFF.

This clone was seen a few times. The chain is built from TRBV19 and TRBJ1-4; D is perhaps TRBD1 (5 bases). CDR3 length equals 16 residues. Germline-derived CDR1 and CDR2 are LNHDA and SQIVND (reference sequence). The V end lost 4 bases, the J end lost 5 bases, and 17 bases lay between the germline ends. The CDR3 reads CASSKVGATANEKLFF. In nucleotides, the CDR3 is TGTGCCAGTAGTAAGGTCGGTGCGACAGCGAATGAAAAACTGTTTTTT.

This clone was observed once. The chain recombines TRBV4-3 with TRBJ1-2; the D is unclear. Germline V gene lookup returns CDR1 LGHNA and CDR2 YSLEER. The V end was cut by 0 bases, the J end by 6 bases, with 11 bases between. There are 14 residues in the CDR3. The CDR3 reads CASSQDLPGDGYTF. CDR3 in DNA: TGCGCCAGCAGCCAAGACCTCCCTGGTGATGGCTACACCTTC.

For the CDR3, the DNA is TGTGCCAGCAGCTTAGACCCGGTGAGCGCTGAAGCTTTCTTT. Protein sequence: CASSLDPVSAEAFF. The gene calls are TRBV7-3 and TRBJ1-1, with no clear D. The V end was cut by 2 bases, the J end by 6 bases, with 13 bases between. This CDR3 is built from 14 residues. Germline V gene data show CDR1 as SGHTA and CDR2 as FQGTGA.

The genes are TRBV7-2 and TRBJ2-3; perhaps TRBD1 as D (7 bases). V lost 7 bases, J lost 5 bases, and 19 bases lay in between. This CDR3 region has 15 residues. Looked up from germline, CDR1 is SGHTA and CDR2 is FQGNSA. CDR3 DNA: TGTGCCAGCAAGACGGAGGCAGGGGGGATAGATACGCAGTATTTT. Its protein product is CASKTEAGGIDTQYF.

Only one count was recorded for this clone. This chain uses TRBV5-4 with TRBJ1-1; TRBD1 matches 7 bases. CDR1 SGHNT and CDR2 YYREEE come from the germline V gene (reference sequence). The CDR3 consists of 14 residues. Trimming removed 4 bases from V and 5 bases from J; junction bases left unmatched: 8. As DNA, the CDR3 is TGTGCCAGCAGCCGGGGACAGCGGGAAACTGAAGCTTTCTTT. Encoded protein: CASSRGQRETEAFF.

The chain employs TRBV4-3 and TRBJ1-4; D is perhaps TRBD1 (5 bases). Per the germline V gene, CDR1 is LGHNA and CDR2 is YSLEER. The CDR3 runs 15 residues. V lost 1 base and J lost 3, with 9 bases in between. CDR3 coding DNA: TGCGCCAGCAGCCAAGGGAGGGGCCCTAATGAAAAACTGTTTTTT. Protein sequence: CASSQGRGPNEKLFF.

This clone has just one count. V usage is TRBV5-6 and J usage is TRBJ1-6; 10 bases match TRBD1. CDR1 and CDR2 from the germline V gene are SGHDT and YYEEEE. The CDR3 consists of 15 residues. V was pared by 5 bases and J by 10 bases, with 9 bases of the junction left unmatched. DNA for the CDR3: TGTGCCAGCAGTATGAGACAGGGGGCCGGCTCACCCCTCCACTTT. Protein product: CASSMRQGAGSPLHF.

This clone was counted a few times. The chain joins TRBV6-2 or TRBV6-3 to TRBJ2-3, with unresolved D. Trimming took 5 bases from V and 0 from J, leaving 9 bases between them. This CDR3 region has 14 residues. The germline V gene encodes CDR1 MNHEY and CDR2 SVGEGT. The CDR3 DNA is TGTGCCAGCAGTGGGATTCCTAGCACAGATACGCAGTATTTT. Translated, it gives CASSGIPSTDTQYF.

The chain joins TRBV27 to TRBJ2-7; D remains unclear. CDR3 size: 16 residues. Germline V lookup: CDR1 MNHEY, CDR2 SMNVEV (reference sequence). Trimming cost V 4 bases and J 0 bases, with 16 bases left between them. The CDR3 here is CASSSLGQPLSYEQYF. The CDR3 DNA reads as TGTGCCAGCAGTTCCCTTGGGCAGCCACTCTCCTACGAGCAGTACTTC.

This clone was detected only once. V gene TRBV28 combines with J gene TRBJ1-1; the D gene is possibly TRBD1 (6 bases). The CDR3 loop spans 14 amino acids. Germline V gene sequence: CDR1 MDHEN, CDR2 SYDVKM. Trimming removed 8 bases from V and 5 bases from J, with 18 bases in between. CDR3 sequence reads: CASRFRGGRTEAFF. CDR3 nucleotides: TGTGCCAGCCGGTTTCGTGGGGGCAGGACTGAAGCTTTCTTT.

The chain uses TRBV20-1 and TRBJ2-5, with D perhaps matching TRBD2 (5 bases). The CDR3 sequence is 14 residues long. Trimming removed 3 bases at V and 2 bases at J, with 13 bases between. Germline CDR1 DFQATT, CDR2 SNEGSKA (reference sequence). The CDR3 is CSASTWERQETQYF. CDR3 nucleotide sequence: TGCAGTGCTAGTACGTGGGAGCGGCAAGAGACCCAGTACTTC.

The chain uses TRBV7-9 and TRBJ2-1; 9 nucleotides match TRBD1. This CDR3 has 14 amino acids. Germline CDR1 and CDR2: SEHNR and FQNEAQ (reference sequence). V lost 4 bases and J lost 7; bases outside the gene matches: 5. CDR3 residues: CASSWGQGGNEQFF. The CDR3 region has the DNA TGTGCCAGCAGCTGGGGACAGGGAGGGAATGAGCAGTTCTTC.

The rearrangement uses TRBV19 and TRBJ2-3, with D possibly matching TRBD1 (5 bases). CDR1 and CDR2 (germline): LNHDA, SQIVND (reference sequence). With 1 base removed from V and 1 base from J, the gap between germline ends came to 12 bases. There are 16 residues in the CDR3. The CDR3 sequence is CASSIGGPAGTDTQYF. The CDR3 nucleotides read TGTGCCAGTAGTATAGGGGGCCCGGCGGGCACAGATACGCAGTATTTT.

The chain links TRBV6-5 to TRBJ2-1; TRBD2 might be the D (6 bases). The CDR3 has 15 residues. V gave up 7 bases and J gave up 3 bases, with 16 bases separating them. Germline CDR1 is MNHEY and CDR2 is SVGAGI. This CDR3 reads CASTPNAGLYNEQFF. DNA of the CDR3: TGTGCCAGCACTCCCAACGCGGGGCTCTACAATGAGCAGTTCTTC.

This clone was recorded once. The chain links TRBV11-3 to TRBJ2-7, with 7 bases aligning to TRBD2. Losses at the gene ends were 5 bases for V and 2 bases for J; bases not matched to a gene: 6. Germline-derived CDR1 and CDR2 are SGHNT and YENEEA. The CDR3 is made up of 14 amino acids. The CDR3 loop is CASSPRTRPYEQYF. The DNA for the CDR3 is TGTGCCAGCAGCCCCCGGACTAGACCCTACGAGCAGTACTTC. The full variable domain, rest sourced from reference TRBV11-3 and TRBJ2-7, is EAGVVQSPRYKIIEKKQPVAFWCNPISGHNTLYWYLQNLGQGPELLIRYENEEAVDDSQLPKDRFSAERLKGVDSTLKIQPAELGDSAVYLCASSPRTRPYEQYFGPGTRLTVT.

In regard to this clone: Other DNA sequences in the same sample also yield this CDR3. In DNA, the CDR3 is TGTGCCAGCAGCCCTCCGGGACCTTATGGCTACACCTTC. Protein product: CASSPPGPYGYTF. The chain has TRBV11-2 and TRBJ1-2; possibly TRBD1 for D (5 bases). Per germline, CDR1 SGHAT and CDR2 FQNNGV. V lost 5 bases and J lost 5, with 12 bases in between. This CDR3 is built from 13 residues. Full variable domain (outside the CDR3, taken from reference TRBV11-2 and TRBJ1-2): EAGVAQSPRYKIIEKRQSVAFWCNPISGHATLYWYQQILGQGPKLLIQFQNNGVVDDSQLPKDRFSAERLKGVDSTLKIQPAKLEDSAVYLCASSPPGPYGYTFGSGTRLTVV.

V usage is TRBV6-2 or TRBV6-3 and J usage is TRBJ2-4; TRBD2 aligns across 14 bases. V lost 2 bases, J lost 4 bases, and 4 bases stayed unmatched. Germline values: CDR1 MNHEY, CDR2 SVGEGT. The CDR3 length is 17 residues. This CDR3 is CASSYGGLAGEKNIQYF. As DNA, the CDR3 is TGTGCCAGCAGTTACGGGGGACTAGCGGGAGAAAAAAACATTCAGTACTTC.

This clone showed up just once. The rearrangement links TRBV11-2 to TRBJ1-1, with 8 bases identical to TRBD1. Trimming took 5 bases from V and 8 from J; bases not matched to a gene: 16. Germline loops: CDR1 SGHAT, CDR2 FQNNGV. This CDR3 has 16 amino acids. The CDR3 coding sequence is TGTGCCAGCAGCGGAACAGGGAGACAGGGGAGTACGGAAGCTTTCTTT. Its protein product is CASSGTGRQGSTEAFF. The variable domain in full, with the rest retrieved from reference TRBV11-2 and TRBJ1-1, is EAGVAQSPRYKIIEKRQSVAFWCNPISGHATLYWYQQILGQGPKLLIQFQNNGVVDDSQLPKDRFSAERLKGVDSTLKIQPAKLEDSAVYLCASSGTGRQGSTEAFFGQGTRLTVV.

The J gene is TRBJ1-3, the V gene TRBV29-1, with D perhaps TRBD1 (5 bases). V lost 4 bases and J 4 bases, leaving 17 bases between the germline ends. The germline gives CDR1 SQVTM, CDR2 ANQGSEA. The CDR3 sequence is 15 residues long. The CDR3 loop reads CSVVVQGREGNTIYF. DNA for the CDR3: TGCAGCGTTGTCGTTCAGGGACGAGAAGGAAACACCATATATTTT.

The chain recombines TRBV11-3 with TRBJ1-3; no reliable D call. Trimming cost V 0 bases and J 2 bases, with 11 bases left between them. The CDR3 is 16 residues long. Germline V gene sequence: CDR1 SGHNT, CDR2 YENEEA. The CDR3 bases are TGTGCCAGCAGCTTAGAAGGCAGCGAAACTGGAAACACCATATATTTT. Translated, it gives CASSLEGSETGNTIYF.

The rearrangement joins TRBV6-5 to TRBJ2-1, with 10 bases that match TRBD2. The V and J ends lost 5 bases and 5 bases, in that order; junction bases with no gene match: 6. The CDR3 has 15 residues. CDR1 MNHEY and CDR2 SVGAGI come from the germline V gene. The DNA of the CDR3 is TGTGCCAGCAGTCCCCTAGCGGGAGAAAACAATGAGCAGTTCTTC. The encoded protein is CASSPLAGENNEQFF.

V is TRBV21-1 and J is TRBJ2-1; no check of the table's D call, TRBD2, against the DNA was made. TRBV21-1 is reported as a pseudogene. The CDR3 runs 12 residues. For the CDR3, the DNA is TGTGCCAGCAGCAAAACTTGTGGTGAGCAGTTCTTC. Translation gives CASSKTCGEQFF.

This clone appeared once. The J gene is TRBJ2-1, the V gene TRBV7-3; D is perhaps TRBD1 (5 bases). The V end was cut by 4 bases, the J end by 8 bases, with 18 bases between. The CDR3 sequence is 15 residues long. Germline V gene sequence: CDR1 SGHTA, CDR2 FQGTGA. The CDR3, as DNA: TGTGCCAGCAGCTCGTGGACACCTGTAGACGATGAGCAGTTCTTC. Translating gives CASSSWTPVDDEQFF.

This chain uses TRBV6-2 or TRBV6-3 with TRBJ2-1, with D possibly matching TRBD2 (6 bases). Trimming took 4 bases from V and 4 from J, leaving 14 bases between them. In germline, CDR1 is MNHEY, CDR2 SVGEGT. The CDR3 consists of 15 residues. The CDR3 coding sequence is TGTGCCAGCAGTTGGTCCACCGGAGGGTACAATGAGCAGTTCTTC. It specifies CASSWSTGGYNEQFF.

The rearrangement links TRBV12-3 or TRBV12-4 to TRBJ1-1, with D perhaps TRBD1 (6 bases). V lost 6 bases to trimming and J lost 1 base, with 9 bases between them. CDR3 length: 13 residues. The CDR3 DNA reads as TGTGCCAGCAGGCTACAGGGGAACACTGAAGCTTTCTTT. The encoded protein is CASRLQGNTEAFF.

The rearrangement links TRBV5-4 to TRBJ2-5; the D gene is possibly TRBD1 (7 bases). With 4 bases removed from V and 5 bases from J, the gap between germline ends came to 15 bases. Per germline, CDR1 SGHNT and CDR2 YYREEE (reference sequence). The CDR3 totals 14 residues. CDR3 region: CASSLGAGGETQYF. CDR3 DNA: TGTGCCAGCAGCCTTGGGGCAGGGGGGGAGACCCAGTACTTC.

The chain combines TRBV15 with TRBJ1-5; D call uncertain. From germline, CDR1 is LNHNV and CDR2 YYDKDF (reference sequence). Trimming shortened V by 1 base and J by 0 bases, and 13 bases separated the two germline ends. The CDR3 is made up of 17 amino acids. As DNA, the CDR3 is TGTGCCACCAGCAGAGTCTGGAGGGCAACTAGCAATCAGCCCCAGCATTTT. Amino acid sequence: CATSRVWRATSNQPQHF.

This chain uses TRBV19 with TRBJ2-1; D ambiguous. There are 14 residues in the CDR3. Looked up from germline, CDR1 is LNHDA and CDR2 is SQIVND (reference sequence). With 6 bases removed from V and 4 bases from J, the gap between germline ends came to 13 bases. CDR3 in DNA: TGTGCCAGTAGAAAGGGCGGAACTTACAATGAGCAGTTCTTC. Translating it yields CASRKGGTYNEQFF.